This entry concerns a single T cell receptor (beta chain). The table came from immunoSEQ multiplex PCR; TCRdb's copy has only in-frame clones and leaves some out. The table lists 150,000 to 200,000 clones, approximately 92% of them singletons. Germline CDR1 and CDR2: SGDLS and YYNGEE. V was pared by 4 bases and J by 5 bases, with 9 bases of the junction left unmatched. This CDR3 is built from 16 residues. The data originate from a study of blood T cell repertoires in COVID-19. Study background: The United States, Italy and Spain provided the acute and convalescent COVID-19 samples.

This sequence originates from a woman in her fifties or sixties with acute or convalescent COVID-19. The sample taken for sequencing was peripheral blood. V usage is TRBV9 and J usage is TRBJ2-1, with TRBD1 matching over 10 bases. CDR3 bases: TGTGCCAGCAGCCACCAAAAAGGGACAGGGGACAATGAGCAGTTCTTC. This codes for CASSHQKGTGDNEQFF.